This record looks at one TCR beta chain sequence and its context. The sample originates from a study of blood T cell repertoires in COVID-19. Background on the study: The analysed material was cDNA or gDNA that came from T cells, B-cell-depleted T cells, or PBMCs.

This CDR3 is built from 15 residues. CDR1 SGHAT and CDR2 FQNNGV come from the germline V gene. V lost 0 bases, J lost 3 bases, and 9 bases lay in between. Here immunoSEQ multiplex PCR was the method, and the copy in TCRdb shows in-frame clones only, minus some. In the table there are some 150,000 clones, about 83% of which are singletons. Sequenced material: peripheral blood. This clonotype originated in a human donor in a cohort sampled during active COVID-19. The chain links TRBV11-2 to TRBJ1-5, with D maybe TRBD1 (6 bases). The CDR3 nucleotides are TGTGCCAGCAGCTTAGACAGGGGTTACAATCAGCCCCAGCATTTT. Protein: CASSLDRGYNQPQHF.